This TCR beta chain was recovered during a study of T cells in localized non-small cell lung cancer. Germline V gives CDR1 LNHDA, CDR2 SQIVND (reference sequence). The V end lost 1 base, the J end lost 0 bases, and 10 bases lay between the germline ends. This CDR3 contains 15 residues. Sequenced by immunoSEQ multiplex PCR; TCRdb stores in-frame clones only, minus some. The sample yields approximately 54,000 clones, around 86% seen once. V and J are TRBV19 and TRBJ2-7, with D perhaps assigned TRBD1 or TRBD2 (5 bases each). Sample: peripheral blood, taken before any cancer treatment. The sequence derives from a woman aged 40 to 75 with stage I lung adenocarcinoma. The CDR3 DNA sequence: TGTGCCAGTAGTATAGTATATGGGGGCTCCTACGAGCAGTACTTC. This sequence encodes CASSIVYGGSYEQYF.